The clone carrying this T cell receptor (beta chain) was seen a handful of times. With 0 bases removed from V and 7 bases from J, the gap between germline ends came to 19 bases. The CDR3 extends over 18 amino acids. Germline CDR1 is LGHNA and CDR2 is YNFKEQ. TCRdb used MiXCR to reprocess the RT-PCR reads, holding one entry per CDR3 protein. The sample records fewer than 800,000 distinct CDR3 sequences, 12% to 15% being singletons. This TCR derives from a female donor in good health, serving as a healthy control. The sample consisted of memory CD4+ T cells from blood. The chain employs TRBV4-2 and TRBJ1-6; no reliable D call. The CDR3 sequence is CASSQDVLGSSSNSPLHF. DNA for the CDR3: TGTGCCAGCAGCCAAGATGTCTTAGGATCCTCGTCAAATTCACCCCTCCACTTT.